Shown below are 32 T cell receptor beta chains from a single sample sequenced in a study of T cell changes during pregnancy in multiple sclerosis (dated by TCRdb to between 2019 and 2020). Preparation of the library involved the immunoSEQ multiplex PCR assay. TCRdb mirrors the immuneACCESS table, restricted to in-frame sequences. Some clones are absent from its copies; in checked studies, under half trace to an unresolved V gene, and the reason for the others is unknown. The sample table records 85,000 to 95,000 clones; 91% of these occur just once. Around 1.8% of the sample comes from the top ten. Specimen: peripheral blood, collected after pregnancy. These TCRs come from a female donor in good health, enrolled as a control in a pregnancy study.

This clone has only a few counts. J is TRBJ1-5 and V is TRBV6-6, with D unresolved. Germline CDR1 is MNHNY and CDR2 is SVGAGI (reference sequence). V lost 7 bases and J 4 bases, leaving 8 bases between the germline ends. This CDR3 is built from 12 residues. CDR3 nucleotide sequence: TGTGCCAGCATGGGCCAAAATCAGCCCCAGCATTTT. It is translated as CASMGQNQPQHF.

The gene calls are TRBV6-5 and TRBJ2-1, with TRBD1 identical over 8 bases. Germline V gene data show CDR1 as MNHEY and CDR2 as SVGAGI. This CDR3 is built from 15 residues. The V and J ends lost 0 bases and 8 bases, in that order; junction bases with no gene match: 6. CDR3 sequence: CASSYSDRGRDEQFF. In DNA form, the CDR3 reads TGTGCCAGCAGTTACTCTGACAGGGGAAGGGATGAGCAGTTCTTC.

The CDR3 nucleotides read TGTGCCAGCAGGAGGACAGGCGGAGGCGAGCAGTACTTC. Its protein is CASRRTGGGEQYF. V gene TRBV25-1 combines with J gene TRBJ2-7; TRBD1 agrees at 7 bases. The CDR3 is made up of 13 amino acids. Germline CDR1 MGHDK, CDR2 SYGVNS. V was pared by 6 bases and J by 6 bases, with 8 bases of the junction left unmatched.

The chain carries TRBV9 and TRBJ1-2; TRBD1 agrees at 7 bases. The CDR3 sequence is 14 residues long. Germline values: CDR1 SGDLS, CDR2 YYNGEE. J was trimmed by 4 bases and V by 1 base; bases with no gene match: 4. The CDR3 sequence: CASSVTTGTYGYTF. The CDR3 DNA reads as TGTGCCAGCAGCGTAACGACAGGGACCTATGGCTACACCTTC.

The genes are TRBV7-2 and TRBJ2-5, with 12 bases aligning to TRBD2. Germline-derived CDR1 and CDR2 are SGHTA and FQGNSA. V lost 1 base and J lost 2; bases outside the gene matches: 5. This CDR3 contains 17 residues. CDR3 protein: CASSLGLLAGGQETQYF. The CDR3 DNA reads TGTGCCAGCAGCTTAGGCCTACTAGCGGGGGGACAAGAGACCCAGTACTTC.

The chain employs TRBV4-2 and TRBJ2-7; D is perhaps TRBD2 (6 bases). Germline CDR1 LGHNA, CDR2 YNFKEQ. Trimming took off 4 bases at V and 2 bases at J, with 21 bases between the two ends. CDR3 length equals 17 residues. In DNA form, the CDR3 reads TGTGCCAGCAGCCGGGAAGGTCGGCCTAGCGCTCCCTACGAGCAGTACTTC. Its translation is CASSREGRPSAPYEQYF.

The chain couples TRBV18 to TRBJ2-7, with TRBD1 as a possible D gene (5 bases). The CDR3 covers 14 residues. V was trimmed by 3 bases and J by 5 bases, leaving 14 bases between them. Germline loops: CDR1 KGHSH, CDR2 LQKENI. The CDR3: CASSPGQGSNEQYF. The CDR3 DNA sequence: TGTGCCAGCTCACCGGGGCAGGGATCCAACGAGCAGTACTTC.

J is TRBJ1-2 and V is TRBV27; D may be TRBD1 (6 bases). V was trimmed by 2 bases and J by 7 bases, leaving 11 bases between them. The CDR3 is 13 residues long. The V gene's germline CDR1 is MNHEY and CDR2 SMNVEV (reference sequence). In DNA, the CDR3 is TGTGCCAGCAGTTTAAATTCAGGGGTTGGCTACACCTTC. This translates into CASSLNSGVGYTF.

This chain uses TRBV7-2 with TRBJ2-7, with 11 nucleotides matching TRBD1. CDR1 and CDR2 (germline): SGHTA, FQGNSA. V was clipped by 3 bases and J by 5 bases; unmatched bases: 3. The CDR3 consists of 14 residues. The CDR3 loop reads CASSLGQGVDEQYF. CDR3 in DNA: TGTGCCAGCAGCTTGGGACAGGGGGTCGACGAGCAGTACTTC.

CDR3 loop: CAISRGATNEKLFF. Written as DNA, the CDR3 is TGTGCCATCAGTAGAGGTGCAACTAATGAAAAACTGTTTTTT. This chain connects TRBV10-3 to TRBJ1-4; no firm D call. CDR3 length: 14 residues. The germline gives CDR1 ENHRY, CDR2 SYGVKD. V was cut by 5 bases and J by 0 bases, with 7 bases left in between.

The gene calls are TRBV2 and TRBJ1-5; 12 positions agree with TRBD1. CDR3 length: 17 residues. Germline lookup yields CDR1 SNHLY and CDR2 FYNNEI. Trimming removed 5 bases from V and 1 base from J; junction bases left unmatched: 6. The CDR3 DNA is TGTGCCAGCAGTCCCGGGACAGGGGGCATCAGCAATCAGCCCCAGCATTTT. This sequence encodes CASSPGTGGISNQPQHF.

The rearrangement uses TRBV19 and TRBJ2-3, with TRBD1 matching 8 bases. This CDR3 comprises 14 residues. After removal of 5 bases from V and 1 base from J, the junction contained 2 bases not matched to a gene. CDR1 and CDR2 from the germline V gene are LNHDA and SQIVND (reference sequence). CDR3 sequence (DNA): TGTGCCAGTAGTTCCAGGGGGCGCACAGATACGCAGTATTTT. This sequence encodes CASSSRGRTDTQYF. The whole variable domain, filled in from reference TRBV19 and TRBJ2-3, reads DGGITQSPKYLFRKEGQNVTLSCEQNLNHDAMYWYRQDPGQGLRLIYYSQIVNDFQKGDIAEGYSVSREKKESFPLTVTSAQKNPTAFYLCASSSRGRTDTQYFGPGTRLTVL.

The V gene is TRBV19, the J gene TRBJ2-3; 12 positions match TRBD2. From germline, CDR1 is LNHDA and CDR2 SQIVND (reference sequence). V lost 6 bases to trimming and J lost 0 bases; unmatched junction nucleotides: 7. The CDR3 spans 17 residues. The CDR3 is CASRRLAGAPSTDTQYF. The DNA of the CDR3 is TGTGCCAGTAGACGACTAGCGGGAGCCCCTAGCACAGATACGCAGTATTTT.

This chain connects TRBV5-4 to TRBJ1-4; 7 bases are a match to TRBD1. Germline V gene lookup returns CDR1 SGHNT and CDR2 YYREEE (reference sequence). V dropped 3 bases and J dropped 4; count of bases not matched to a gene: 3. The CDR3 has 14 amino acids. DNA of the CDR3: TGTGCCAGCAGCTCGACAGGGTTTAATGAAAAACTGTTTTTT. It specifies CASSSTGFNEKLFF.

The rearrangement uses TRBV18 and TRBJ1-4, with D perhaps matching TRBD1 (5 bases). Germline CDR1 and CDR2: KGHSH and LQKENI. V lost 2 bases and J lost 8, with 18 bases in between. The length of the CDR3 is 16 residues. The CDR3 here is CASSPALARVSEKLFF. The CDR3 DNA reads as TGTGCCAGCTCACCAGCGCTGGCCAGGGTAAGCGAAAAACTGTTTTTT.

With respect to this clone: Other DNA sequences in the sample encode the same CDR3. The gene calls are TRBV6-5 and TRBJ1-2; a possible D gene is TRBD1 (5 bases). Trimming removed 5 bases from V and 5 bases from J, with 9 bases in between. The germline V gene has CDR1 MNHEY and CDR2 SVGAGI. This CDR3 comprises 12 residues. The CDR3 region is CASSLDSYGYTF. DNA for the CDR3: TGTGCCAGCAGTCTCGACAGTTATGGCTACACCTTC.

The chain recombines TRBV5-8 with TRBJ2-2; D is possibly TRBD1 (5 bases). Trimming shortened V by 3 bases and J by 3 bases, and 15 bases separated the two germline ends. CDR3 size: 16 residues. The germline gives CDR1 SGHTS, CDR2 YDEGEE. DNA of the CDR3: TGTGCCAGCAGCTGGATTCCAGACAGCCACACCGGGGAGCTGTTTTTT. Amino acids: CASSWIPDSHTGELFF.

This clone was picked up a small number of times. This chain connects TRBV5-1 to TRBJ1-4, with a possible D match to TRBD1 (6 bases). The V gene lost 4 bases and the J gene lost 7 bases, with 17 bases spanning the gap. This CDR3 contains 15 residues. Germline loops: CDR1 SGHRS, CDR2 YFSETQ. CDR3: CASSGRGSQGEKLFF. In DNA, the CDR3 is TGCGCCAGCAGCGGGAGGGGGTCGCAGGGTGAAAAACTGTTTTTT.

This sequence joins TRBV11-2 and TRBJ1-6, with 9 bases identical to TRBD1. Germline loops: CDR1 SGHAT, CDR2 FQNNGV. CDR3 size: 16 residues. V trimming: 2 bases; J trimming: 3 bases; junction bases outside the gene matches: 2. The CDR3 sequence: CASSLRDRVYNSPLHF. The CDR3 bases are TGTGCCAGCAGCTTACGGGACAGGGTCTATAATTCACCCCTCCACTTT.

The chain links TRBV7-8 to TRBJ2-1, with 13 positions matching TRBD2. In germline, CDR1 is SGHVS, CDR2 FQNEAQ. The length of the CDR3 is 17 residues. V shed 5 bases and J 7 bases; nucleotides not matched to a gene: 11. CDR3 nucleotide sequence: TGTGCCAGCAGCCCCAGGACTAGCGGGGGTTGGGGGAATGAGCAGTTCTTC. Translating it yields CASSPRTSGGWGNEQFF. The full variable domain, in which reference TRBV7-8 and TRBJ2-1 provide the parts outside the CDR3, is GAGVSQSPRYKVAKRGQDVALRCDPISGHVSLFWYQQALGQGPEFLTYFQNEAQLDKSGLPSDRFFAERPEGSVSTLKIQRTQQEDSAVYLCASSPRTSGGWGNEQFFGPGTRLTVL.

The chain combines TRBV7-2 with TRBJ1-2, with D tentatively TRBD1 (5 bases). V was cut by 1 base and J by 1 base, with 16 bases left in between. The V gene's germline CDR1 is SGHTA and CDR2 FQGNSA. The CDR3 is 17 amino acids. The CDR3 DNA reads TGTGCCAGCAGCTTAGGGGTTCGGGGGACCCTTAACTATGGCTACACCTTC. Protein sequence: CASSLGVRGTLNYGYTF.

The J gene is TRBJ2-3, the V gene TRBV4-2, with D possibly matching TRBD2 (6 bases). This CDR3 is 14 amino acids long. The V and J ends lost 4 bases and 1 base respectively, with 9 bases between them. Germline assignment: CDR1 LGHNA and CDR2 YNFKEQ. The CDR3 bases are TGTGCCAGCAGCCGCGAGCGGGGCACAGATACGCAGTATTTT. Translation gives CASSRERGTDTQYF.

The chain joins TRBV28 to TRBJ2-7; a weak D match, TRBD2 (6 bases). Germline V lookup: CDR1 MDHEN, CDR2 SYDVKM. Trimming removed 7 bases from V and 4 bases from J, with 17 bases in between. There are 14 residues in the CDR3. The CDR3 loop reads CASNLGRRGYEQYF. CDR3 sequence (DNA): TGTGCCAGCAACCTTGGGAGGAGGGGTTACGAGCAGTACTTC.

CDR3 bases: TGCGCCAGCAGACGGGCCCTAGCGGGGGTTTCGGGGACAGATACGCAGTATTTT. It encodes CASRRALAGVSGTDTQYF. The chain uses TRBV5-1 and TRBJ2-3; 10 bases align to TRBD2. This CDR3 comprises 18 residues. Per the germline V gene, CDR1 is SGHRS and CDR2 is YFSETQ. V lost 5 bases to trimming and J lost 3 bases; unmatched junction nucleotides: 15.

The sample holds a few counts of this clone. V gene TRBV2 combines with J gene TRBJ1-5, with 7 bases identical to TRBD1. CDR3 size: 13 residues. Germline assignment: CDR1 SNHLY and CDR2 FYNNEI. J was trimmed by 7 bases and V by 5 bases; bases with no gene match: 5. The CDR3: CASSSTGDQPQHF. The CDR3 DNA reads TGTGCCAGCAGTTCAACAGGGGACCAGCCCCAGCATTTT.

This clone occurred once. The rearrangement uses TRBV5-3 and TRBJ1-5; weak D call: TRBD1 (6 bases). TRBV5-3 is an ORF for which the function is uncertain. The length of the CDR3 is 14 residues. The ends were cut back, 0 bases at V and 7 bases at J, with 11 bases in the middle. For the CDR3, the DNA is TGTGCCAGAAGCTTGGCGGGGAGGGGGCAGCCCCAGCATTTT. It translates to CARSLAGRGQPQHF.

The V and J genes are TRBV19 and TRBJ2-2; possibly TRBD1 for D (6 bases). Per germline, CDR1 LNHDA and CDR2 SQIVND (reference sequence). Trimming shortened V by 4 bases and J by 5 bases, and 17 bases separated the two germline ends. There are 16 residues in the CDR3. CDR3 bases: TGTGCCAGTAGTAAACTACAGGGTCGAGGAACCGGGGAGCTGTTTTTT. Its translation: CASSKLQGRGTGELFF.

J is TRBJ2-7 and V is TRBV28; a possible D gene is TRBD1 (6 bases). Per the germline V gene, CDR1 is MDHEN and CDR2 is SYDVKM. The CDR3 length is 14 residues. The V and J ends lost 5 bases and 7 bases respectively, with 18 bases between them. The CDR3 DNA reads as TGTGCCAGCAGTGTGTGGACAGACTTGAGGGAGCAGTACTTC. Its translation is CASSVWTDLREQYF.

Only one count was recorded for this clone. This chain links TRBV5-1 with TRBJ2-7, with TRBD1 as a possible D gene (5 bases). Between the trimmed V and J ends, which lost 1 base and 4 bases, there was a span of 9 bases. The CDR3 runs 13 residues. Germline V gives CDR1 SGHRS, CDR2 YFSETQ. As DNA, the CDR3 is TGCGCCAGCAGCTTGTCAGGGCGGTACGAGCAGTACTTC. This sequence encodes CASSLSGRYEQYF.

This clone was counted a few times. The chain uses TRBV4-3 and TRBJ2-4, with a tentative D call TRBD1 (6 bases). Germline V CDR1 and CDR2: LGHNA, YSLEER. The V gene lost 4 bases and the J gene lost 7 bases, with 23 bases spanning the gap. This CDR3 comprises 17 residues. In DNA, the CDR3 is TGCGCCAGCAGCCTCTCACCGACGGGGCAGGGGCACAACATTCAGTACTTC. It yields the protein CASSLSPTGQGHNIQYF.

The rearrangement joins TRBV27 to TRBJ2-3; 7 nucleotides align to TRBD1. CDR1 and CDR2 (germline): MNHEY, SMNVEV (reference sequence). J gave up 1 base and V 6 bases, and 4 bases lay outside the gene matches. The CDR3 is made up of 14 amino acids. The CDR3 loop reads CASRRTGGTDTQYF. CDR3 sequence (DNA): TGTGCCAGCAGACGGACAGGCGGCACAGATACGCAGTATTTT.

Notes on this clone: An end of the junction does not agree with germline; a read error may underlie this. The chain recombines TRBV7-8 with TRBJ2-7, with 7 bases fitting TRBD1. The CDR3 totals 15 residues. The germline CDR1 and CDR2 sequences are SGHVS and FQNEAQ. The CDR3 DNA reads TGTGCCAGCAGCTTAGGGGGACAGAACCTCTACGGGCAGTACTTC. This codes for CASSLGGQNLYGQYF.